This T cell receptor beta chain was recovered during a study of blood T cell repertoires in COVID-19. Clones were read by immunoSEQ multiplex PCR, and TCRdb kept only the in-frame ones, dropping some. The sample holds roughly 100,000 clones, roughly 87% seen once. V lost 6 bases and J lost 1; bases outside the gene matches: 4. Germline lookup yields CDR1 SQVTM and CDR2 ANQGSEA. This CDR3 spans 13 amino acids. The rearrangement uses TRBV29-1 and TRBJ1-1, with TRBD1 matching over 8 bases. The source of this sequence is a woman of 80 years or more with active COVID-19. The source material was peripheral blood. The CDR3 protein is CSVAGGRNTEAFF. As DNA, the CDR3 is TGCAGCGTCGCAGGGGGCCGGAACACTGAAGCTTTCTTT.